This T cell receptor (beta chain) was documented in a study of blood T cell repertoires in COVID-19. This clone has at least ten counts. There are 15 residues in the CDR3. Germline V gene sequence: CDR1 SGHRS, CDR2 YFSETQ. The V end was cut by 0 bases, the J end by 4 bases, with 13 bases between. Data came from immunoSEQ multiplex PCR; TCRdb stores just in-frame clones and leaves some out. This table holds a few hundred thousand clones, around 86% found once. The clonotype comes from a man aged 25 to 40 who had recovered from COVID-19. J is TRBJ1-2 and V is TRBV5-1; D remains ambiguous. Source material: peripheral blood. DNA for the CDR3: TGCGCCAGCAGCTTGGCCGAGGCAGTCGGCTATGGCTACACCTTC. It specifies CASSLAEAVGYGYTF.